Presented here are 11 T cell receptor beta chains from one specimen sequenced in a study of read filtering for tumor transcriptome and immune sequencing. From 400 to 450 ng of RNA, a library with molecular barcoded alpha/delta and beta/gamma adaptors was made. TCRdb passed the reads through MiXCR, listing each CDR3 protein once. Among roughly 35,000 distinct CDR3 sequences listed, approximately 13% were seen once. The sequenced material came from a population of CD138-negative cells sorted from bone marrow. The source of these receptors is a donor at least 40 years old with multiple myeloma.

This clonotype came up a few times. V usage is TRBV13 and J usage is TRBJ2-5; D remains ambiguous. V was shortened by 0 bases and J by 0 bases, with 8 bases between the two germline ends. Germline CDR1 reads PRHDT; CDR2 reads FYEKMQ (reference sequence). The CDR3 is 15 amino acids. CDR3 residues: CASSLGGRYQETQYF. As DNA, the CDR3 is TGTGCCAGCAGCTTAGGCGGCCGGTACCAAGAGACCCAGTACTTC. Full variable domain (remainder filled in from reference TRBV13 and TRBJ2-5): AAGVIQSPRHLIKEKRETATLKCYPIPRHDTVYWYQQGPGQDPQFLISFYEKMQSDKGSIPDRFSAQQFSDYHSELNMSSLELGDSALYFCASSLGGRYQETQYFGPGTRLLVL.

This clonotype was recorded at least ten times. The V call is TRBV20-1, the J call TRBJ1-2; 10 bases are a match to TRBD1. In germline, CDR1 is DFQATT, CDR2 SNEGSKA (reference sequence). This CDR3 contains 13 residues. V was pared by 3 bases and J by 6 bases, with 4 bases of the junction left unmatched. The CDR3 coding sequence is TGCAGTGCTAGTCAGGGGACAGGGGATGGCTACACCTTC. This encodes CSASQGTGDGYTF.

This clonotype was seen many times. The chain is built from TRBV7-8 and TRBJ1-1; D ambiguous. The CDR3 loop spans 14 amino acids. The germline CDR1 and CDR2 sequences are SGHVS and FQNEAQ. V lost 1 base, J lost 11 bases, and 17 bases lay in between. DNA for the CDR3: TGTGCCAGCAGCTTAGAAGCCTGGTCTATCGGGGCTTTCTTT. This sequence encodes CASSLEAWSIGAFF. Using reference TRBV7-8 and TRBJ1-1 for the parts outside the CDR3, the full variable domain is GAGVSQSPRYKVAKRGQDVALRCDPISGHVSLFWYQQALGQGPEFLTYFQNEAQLDKSGLPSDRFFAERPEGSVSTLKIQRTQQEDSAVYLCASSLEAWSIGAFFGQGTRLTVV.

This clonotype appeared many times. The V call is TRBV20-1, the J call TRBJ2-7; D is perhaps TRBD2 (5 bases). The CDR3 is 13 amino acids. V lost 3 bases and J lost 2, with 11 bases in between. In germline, CDR1 is DFQATT, CDR2 SNEGSKA (reference sequence). This chain's CDR3 is CSASGKTPYEQYF. In DNA, the CDR3 is TGCAGTGCTAGCGGGAAAACCCCCTACGAGCAGTACTTC.

This clonotype was detected ten times or more. This chain links TRBV29-1 with TRBJ2-7, with 7 positions matching TRBD2. V lost 3 bases to trimming and J lost 6 bases; unmatched junction nucleotides: 5. Germline CDR1 and CDR2: SQVTM and ANQGSEA. The length of the CDR3 is 12 residues. This CDR3 is CSVDRGGAEQYF. CDR3 bases: TGCAGCGTTGATCGGGGAGGGGCCGAGCAGTACTTC.

To note about this clonotype: Just one base apart from a much larger clone, this may be a read error. J is TRBJ2-1 and V is TRBV12-3 or TRBV12-4, with D perhaps matching TRBD2 (7 bases). This CDR3 is built from 14 residues. The chain's CDR3 is CASSLGGRESEQSF. CDR3 sequence (DNA): TGTGCCAGCAGTTTAGGGGGGCGGGAGAGTGAGCAGTCCTTC.

The table lists this clonotype with a few counts. The gene calls are TRBV11-2 and TRBJ2-5; D gene ambiguous. Trimming stripped 4 bases from V and 1 base from J, with 10 bases between. The CDR3 runs 14 residues. Germline V gives CDR1 SGHAT, CDR2 FQNNGV. CDR3 nucleotides: TGTGCCAGCAGCTCCTGGACGCGCCAAGAGACCCAGTACTTC. This translates into CASSSWTRQETQYF.

This clonotype was counted ten times or more. The J gene is TRBJ1-5, the V gene TRBV6-1, with D hard to call. In germline, CDR1 is MNHNS, CDR2 SASEGT. The CDR3 length is 12 residues. V was pared by 7 bases and J by 6 bases, with 10 bases between. This chain's CDR3 is CASTSRAQPQHF. In DNA, the CDR3 is TGTGCCAGCACCTCGCGGGCTCAGCCCCAGCATTTT.

Many counts were recorded for this clonotype. The chain employs TRBV7-9 and TRBJ2-1; D gene unclear. The germline V gene encodes CDR1 SEHNR and CDR2 FQNEAQ (reference sequence). The CDR3 loop spans 15 amino acids. Trimming removed 1 base from V and 7 bases from J, with 14 bases in between. CDR3 in amino acids: CASSLVLSSLNEQFF. Here the CDR3 DNA reads TGTGCCAGCAGCTTAGTCCTTTCAAGTTTGAATGAGCAGTTCTTC.

This clonotype was seen at least ten times. The chain couples TRBV12-3 or TRBV12-4 to TRBJ2-1; maybe TRBD2 (6 bases). Trimming cost V 6 bases and J 0 bases, with 6 bases left between them. The CDR3 is 13 residues long. The CDR3 DNA is TGTGCCAGCAGCGGGGGCTCCTACAATGAGCAGTTCTTC. Its translation: CASSGGSYNEQFF.

This clonotype came up many times. This chain connects TRBV7-3 to TRBJ2-1; 9 nucleotides agree with TRBD2. CDR1 is SGHTA, CDR2 FQGTGA, per germline. This CDR3 has 16 residues. With 2 bases clipped from V and 2 bases from J, the junction kept 4 bases outside the gene matches. The CDR3 sequence is CASSLYASGTYNEQFF. The DNA of the CDR3 is TGTGCCAGCAGCTTATACGCTAGCGGGACCTACAATGAGCAGTTCTTC.